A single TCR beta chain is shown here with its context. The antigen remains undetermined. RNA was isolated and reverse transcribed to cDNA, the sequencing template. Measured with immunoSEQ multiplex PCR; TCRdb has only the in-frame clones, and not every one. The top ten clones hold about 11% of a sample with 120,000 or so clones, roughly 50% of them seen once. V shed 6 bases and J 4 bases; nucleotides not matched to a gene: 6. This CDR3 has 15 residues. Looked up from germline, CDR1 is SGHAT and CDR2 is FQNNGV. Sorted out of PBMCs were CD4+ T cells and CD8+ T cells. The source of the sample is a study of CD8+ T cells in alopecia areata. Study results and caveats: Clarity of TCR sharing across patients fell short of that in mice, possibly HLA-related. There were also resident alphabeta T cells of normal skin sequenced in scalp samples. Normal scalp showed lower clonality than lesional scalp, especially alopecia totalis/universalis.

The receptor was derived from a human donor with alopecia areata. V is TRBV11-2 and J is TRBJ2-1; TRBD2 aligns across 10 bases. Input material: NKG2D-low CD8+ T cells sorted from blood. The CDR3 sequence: CASRQGLAAYNEQFF. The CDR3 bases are TGTGCCAGCAGGCAAGGACTAGCGGCATACAATGAGCAGTTCTTC.